This passage covers 26 T cell receptor beta chains from one sample sequenced in a study of blood T cell repertoires in COVID-19. The method was immunoSEQ multiplex PCR; TCRdb's version includes in-frame clones alone and lacks a portion of them. The sample includes some 150,000 clones, 75% to 90% of them seen just once. Sequencing was carried out using peripheral blood. These receptors were collected from a woman in her sixties with active or convalescent COVID-19.

The chain couples TRBV6-5 to TRBJ2-7; a weak D match, TRBD1 (6 bases). Germline V gives CDR1 MNHEY, CDR2 SVGAGI. Trimming left V 4 bases short and J 6 bases short, with 16 bases between. The CDR3 is made up of 14 amino acids. The CDR3 sequence: CASSLQGIPSEQYF. The CDR3 DNA reads TGTGCCAGCAGTTTACAGGGTATACCCTCCGAGCAGTACTTC.

V gene TRBV12-3 or TRBV12-4 combines with J gene TRBJ1-2; D ambiguous. The CDR3 is 13 residues long. V gave up 3 bases and J gave up 4 bases, with 9 bases separating them. CDR3 nucleotide sequence: TGTGCCAGCAGTTTTCTGACTTCCTATGGCTACACCTTC. Translated, it gives CASSFLTSYGYTF.

The chain uses TRBV11-2 and TRBJ1-1; D is possibly TRBD1 (6 bases). The V end lost 3 bases, the J end lost 6 bases, and 17 bases lay between the germline ends. Germline-derived CDR1 and CDR2 are SGHAT and FQNNGV. CDR3 size: 15 residues. In nucleotides, the CDR3 is TGTGCCAGCAGCTTGACACACACAGGGCTCGCTGAAGCTTTCTTT. Translation: CASSLTHTGLAEAFF.

V gene TRBV18 combines with J gene TRBJ2-7, with 10 bases that match TRBD2. Per the germline V gene, CDR1 is KGHSH and CDR2 is LQKENI. This CDR3 comprises 15 residues. The V and J ends lost 2 bases and 5 bases, in that order; junction bases with no gene match: 6. The CDR3 spells CASSPGASGGDEQYF. The CDR3 coding sequence is TGTGCCAGCTCACCAGGGGCTAGCGGGGGCGACGAGCAGTACTTC.

This clone was observed a single time. The rearrangement uses TRBV2 and TRBJ1-1; 8 bases map to TRBD1. This CDR3 contains 15 residues. V lost 3 bases and J lost 5; bases outside the gene matches: 8. Germline V gene sequence: CDR1 SNHLY, CDR2 FYNNEI. CDR3 in DNA: TGTGCCAGCAGTGAGCAGGGGGCTTTCGTTACTGAAGCTTTCTTT. Its translation is CASSEQGAFVTEAFF.

This clone showed up just once. This chain connects TRBV12-3 or TRBV12-4 to TRBJ1-2, with D uncertain. The V end was cut by 5 bases, the J end by 8 bases, with 12 bases between. CDR3 length: 12 amino acids. CDR3 loop: CASSPREGGYTF. The CDR3 region has the DNA TGTGCCAGCAGTCCCCGGGAGGGAGGCTACACCTTC.

V is TRBV19 and J is TRBJ1-5, with 7 bases lining up with TRBD1. Germline V gives CDR1 LNHDA, CDR2 SQIVND (reference sequence). The CDR3 runs 15 residues. Unmatched junction bases numbered 8, after V lost 5 bases and J lost 4 bases. The CDR3 coding sequence is TGTGCCAGTAGTCCCGGGACAGCCCGAAATCAGCCCCAGCATTTT. It encodes CASSPGTARNQPQHF.

The sample holds a few counts of this clone. The CDR3 reads CASSLQPGGVYEQYF. The CDR3, as DNA: TGTGCCAGCAGCCTTCAGCCAGGGGGCGTTTACGAGCAGTACTTC. The chain combines TRBV11-2 with TRBJ2-7, with 8 bases matching TRBD1. The CDR3 sequence is 15 residues long. Germline V gene lookup returns CDR1 SGHAT and CDR2 FQNNGV. V shed 5 bases, J shed 4 bases, and the junction held 10 bases outside the gene matches.

The chain uses TRBV12-3 or TRBV12-4 and TRBJ1-2; 8 bases fit TRBD1. There are 12 residues in the CDR3. The V gene end was trimmed by 5 bases and the J gene end by 7 bases; junction bases not matched to a gene: 3. The CDR3 nucleotides are TGTGCCAGCAGTCAGGGGGCGCGTGGCTACACCTTC. This sequence encodes CASSQGARGYTF.

This sequence joins TRBV7-9 and TRBJ2-3, with 12 bases aligning to TRBD2. J gave up 2 bases and V 4 bases, and 7 bases lay outside the gene matches. CDR3 length equals 17 residues. Germline CDR1 SEHNR, CDR2 FQNEAQ (reference sequence). The DNA of the CDR3 is TGTGCCAGCAGCTCAGGGAGGACTAGCGGGAACACAGATACGCAGTATTTT. Its translation is CASSSGRTSGNTDTQYF.

The rearrangement joins TRBV9 to TRBJ2-7; tentatively, D is TRBD1 (6 bases). The CDR3 contains 16 residues. In germline, CDR1 is SGDLS, CDR2 YYNGEE. The germline V and J ends were trimmed by 3 bases and 0 bases, with 16 bases remaining between them. For the CDR3, the DNA is TGTGCCAGCAGCGCTAACAGGGAATCACACTCCTACGAGCAGTACTTC. The encoded protein is CASSANRESHSYEQYF.

The chain recombines TRBV27 with TRBJ2-7; no clear D gene. Germline V gene data show CDR1 as MNHEY and CDR2 as SMNVEV (reference sequence). The ends were cut back, 2 bases at V and 6 bases at J, with 11 bases in the middle. CDR3 size: 13 residues. The CDR3 sequence: CASSLIVASEQYF. The CDR3 DNA follows: TGTGCCAGCAGTTTAATCGTAGCATCCGAGCAGTACTTC.

The rearrangement joins TRBV30 to TRBJ2-7, with 8 bases matching TRBD1. This CDR3 is built from 14 residues. V lost 0 bases to trimming and J lost 5 bases; unmatched junction nucleotides: 6. Germline V CDR1 and CDR2: GTSNPN, SVGIG (reference sequence). CDR3 sequence (DNA): TGTGCCTGGAGTGTAACAGGGGGGCCCAACGAGCAGTACTTC. Translating it yields CAWSVTGGPNEQYF.

The chain is built from TRBV5-1 and TRBJ2-5; D not certain. Germline CDR1 and CDR2: SGHRS and YFSETQ. The CDR3 sequence is 12 residues long. Trimming stripped 2 bases from V and 4 bases from J, with 6 bases between. The CDR3 DNA reads TGCGCCAGCAGCTTTAGTCGAGAGACCCAGTACTTC. Translated: CASSFSRETQYF.

V gene TRBV5-8 combines with J gene TRBJ1-6; no clear D. Trimming cost V 4 bases and J 6 bases, with 14 bases left between them. The CDR3 covers 15 residues. Germline V CDR1 and CDR2: SGHTS, YDEGEE. In DNA form, the CDR3 reads TGTGCCAGCAGCCCCCCCTGGCAGTTTAATTCACCCCTCCACTTT. Translation gives CASSPPWQFNSPLHF.

The chain uses TRBV5-5 and TRBJ2-5, with 7 positions matching TRBD1. CDR3 length: 17 amino acids. Germline V gives CDR1 SGHKS, CDR2 YYEKEE (reference sequence). Germline trimming cut 0 bases from V and 5 bases from J; bases unmatched to any gene: 13. Here the CDR3 DNA reads TGTGCCAGCAGCTTGGAGGGGTTTCGAGGGGGCCAGGAGACCCAGTACTTC. This sequence encodes CASSLEGFRGGQETQYF.

J is TRBJ2-5 and V is TRBV7-2, with D maybe TRBD2 (5 bases). V was cut by 5 bases and J by 5 bases, with 15 bases left in between. CDR3 length: 14 amino acids. Germline V gives CDR1 SGHTA, CDR2 FQGNSA. CDR3 DNA: TGTGCCAGCAGCATTGGTCCAGGCGGGGAGACCCAGTACTTC. Amino acids: CASSIGPGGETQYF.

The rearrangement uses TRBV10-3 and TRBJ1-2; no reliable D call. This CDR3 is 13 amino acids long. V lost 3 bases, J lost 4 bases, and 9 bases lay in between. Germline assignment: CDR1 ENHRY and CDR2 SYGVKD. In DNA form, the CDR3 reads TGTGCCATCAGTGAAGCCGGTACCTATGGCTACACCTTC. Encoded protein: CAISEAGTYGYTF.

The chain employs TRBV5-4 and TRBJ1-6, with TRBD1 matching 7 bases. Germline CDR1 reads SGHNT; CDR2 reads YYREEE (reference sequence). The CDR3 contains 13 residues. The trim removed 4 bases at V and 10 bases at J, leaving 5 bases unmatched. The CDR3 is CASSVDRDSPLHF. The CDR3, as DNA: TGTGCCAGCAGCGTCGACAGGGACTCACCCCTCCACTTT.

The rearrangement joins TRBV12-3 or TRBV12-4 to TRBJ1-5, with D unclear. The ends were cut back, 6 bases at V and 6 bases at J, with 12 bases in the middle. The CDR3 is 13 residues long. Here the CDR3 reads CASSPMRVQPQHF. CDR3 DNA: TGTGCCAGCAGCCCGATGAGGGTTCAGCCCCAGCATTTT.

CDR3: CASSAGTGLNEKLFF. CDR3 in DNA: TGTGCCAGCAGTGCTGGGACAGGGCTTAATGAAAAACTGTTTTTT. The genes are TRBV2 and TRBJ1-4, with TRBD1 identical over 9 bases. The CDR3 is 15 residues long. In germline, CDR1 is SNHLY, CDR2 FYNNEI. V lost 4 bases and J lost 4; bases outside the gene matches: 4. Full variable domain (outside the CDR3, taken from reference TRBV2 and TRBJ1-4): EPEVTQTPSHQVTQMGQEVILRCVPISNHLYFYWYRQILGQKVEFLVSFYNNEISEKSEIFDDQFSVERPDGSNFTLKIRSTKLEDSAMYFCASSAGTGLNEKLFFGSGTQLSVL.

This clone has a single count. The chain couples TRBV5-5 to TRBJ2-2; D is perhaps TRBD1 (5 bases). In germline, CDR1 is SGHKS, CDR2 YYEKEE (reference sequence). V dropped 4 bases and J dropped 2 bases, with 18 bases sitting between them. The CDR3 is 17 residues long. CDR3 sequence reads: CASSPQAWGVNTGELFF. Here the CDR3 DNA reads TGTGCCAGCAGCCCACAAGCTTGGGGCGTTAACACCGGGGAGCTGTTTTTT.

This rearrangement joins TRBV9 to TRBJ2-3; no clear D gene. V shed 0 bases and J shed 0 bases, with 11 bases lying between them. CDR1 is SGDLS and CDR2 is YYNGEE in the germline V gene. There are 16 residues in the CDR3. CDR3 region: CASSVAYGASTDTQYF. The DNA for the CDR3 is TGTGCCAGCAGCGTAGCTTACGGAGCTAGCACAGATACGCAGTATTTT.

J is TRBJ1-1 and V is TRBV7-9; D ambiguous. Germline V CDR1 and CDR2: SEHNR, FQNEAQ (reference sequence). This CDR3 comprises 15 residues. V lost 2 bases to trimming and J lost 7 bases, with 17 bases between them. CDR3 loop: CASSLLSGRQSEAFF. The CDR3 DNA follows: TGTGCCAGCAGCTTACTTTCCGGCAGGCAGAGTGAAGCTTTCTTT.

This clone was recorded only once. V and J are TRBV19 and TRBJ1-5; 7 bases are a match to TRBD1. The V and J ends lost 3 bases and 1 base, in that order; junction bases with no gene match: 3. CDR3 length: 15 amino acids. The V gene's germline CDR1 is LNHDA and CDR2 SQIVND (reference sequence). The CDR3 DNA reads TGTGCCAGTAGTATTCAGGGGGAGAGCAATCAGCCCCAGCATTTT. Residues: CASSIQGESNQPQHF.

The chain carries TRBV30 and TRBJ2-5; 7 bases are shared with TRBD1. Germline CDR1 and CDR2: GTSNPN and SVGIG (reference sequence). The CDR3 is 12 amino acids. V shed 5 bases, J shed 1 base, and the junction held 1 base outside the gene matches. CDR3 sequence: CAWGTVQETQYF. The CDR3 nucleotides are TGTGCCTGGGGGACAGTCCAAGAGACCCAGTACTTC.